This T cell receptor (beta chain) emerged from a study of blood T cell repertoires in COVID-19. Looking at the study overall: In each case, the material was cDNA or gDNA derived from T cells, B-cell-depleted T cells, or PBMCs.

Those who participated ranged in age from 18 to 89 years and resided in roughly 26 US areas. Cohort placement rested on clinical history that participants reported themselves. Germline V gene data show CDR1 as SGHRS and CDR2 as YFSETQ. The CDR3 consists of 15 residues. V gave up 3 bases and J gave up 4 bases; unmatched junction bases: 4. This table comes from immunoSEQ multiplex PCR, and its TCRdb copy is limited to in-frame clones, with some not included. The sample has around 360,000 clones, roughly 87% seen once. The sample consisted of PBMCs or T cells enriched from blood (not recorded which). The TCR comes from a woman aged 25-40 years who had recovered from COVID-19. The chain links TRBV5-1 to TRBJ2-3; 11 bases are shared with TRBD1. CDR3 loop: CASSWTGGESDTQYF. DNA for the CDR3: TGCGCCAGCAGCTGGACAGGGGGCGAATCAGATACGCAGTATTTT.